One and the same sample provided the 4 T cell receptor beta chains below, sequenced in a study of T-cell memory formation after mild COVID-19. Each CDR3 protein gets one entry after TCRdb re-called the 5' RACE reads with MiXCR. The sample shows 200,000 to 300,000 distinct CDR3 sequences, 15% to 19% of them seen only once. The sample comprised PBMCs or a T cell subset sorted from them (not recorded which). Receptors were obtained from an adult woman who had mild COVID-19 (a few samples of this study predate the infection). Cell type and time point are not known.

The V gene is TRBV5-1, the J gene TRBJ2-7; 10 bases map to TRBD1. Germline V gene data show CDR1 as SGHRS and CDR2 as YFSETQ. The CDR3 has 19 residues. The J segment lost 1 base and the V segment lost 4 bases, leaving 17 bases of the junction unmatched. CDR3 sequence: CASSSQGDRGLSGSYEQYF. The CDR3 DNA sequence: TGCGCCAGCAGCAGTCAGGGGGACAGGGGCCTATCGGGTTCCTACGAGCAGTACTTC.

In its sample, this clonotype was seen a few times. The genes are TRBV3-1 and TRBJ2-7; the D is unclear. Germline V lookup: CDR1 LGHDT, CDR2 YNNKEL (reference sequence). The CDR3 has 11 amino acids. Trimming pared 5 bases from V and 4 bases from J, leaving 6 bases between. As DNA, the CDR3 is TGTGCCAGCAGCACCCCATACGAGCAGTACTTC. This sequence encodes CASSTPYEQYF.

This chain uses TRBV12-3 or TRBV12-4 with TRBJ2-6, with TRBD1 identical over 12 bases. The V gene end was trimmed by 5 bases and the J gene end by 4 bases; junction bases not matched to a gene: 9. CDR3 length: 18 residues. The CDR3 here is CASSLPGQGARGANVLTF. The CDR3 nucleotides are TGTGCCAGCAGTCTCCCGGGACAGGGGGCGCGGGGGGCCAACGTCCTGACTTTC.

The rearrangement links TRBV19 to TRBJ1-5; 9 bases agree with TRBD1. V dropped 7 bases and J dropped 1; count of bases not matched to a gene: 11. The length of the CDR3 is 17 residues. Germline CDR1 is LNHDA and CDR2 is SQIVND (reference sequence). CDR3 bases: TGTGCCAGTAAGAGGTCCGGGACAGGGAGAAGCAATCAGCCCCAGCATTTT. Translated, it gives CASKRSGTGRSNQPQHF.